These 24 T cell receptor beta chains share one sample of origin, sequenced in a study of Tregs in tolerant kidney transplant recipients. Profiled with immunoSEQ multiplex PCR; TCRdb holds only in-frame clones, not every one. In all, the sample yields roughly 50,000 clones. This specimen consisted of CD4+ T cells from blood, obtained before the transplant. These receptors were collected from a human donor who received a combined kidney and bone marrow transplant.

Of note for this clone: The read ends 3 residues early relative to the CDR3; the germline J gene fills the gap. The chain joins TRBV5-1 to TRBJ1-2, with D possibly TRBD1 on 5 matching bases. Trimming took 2 bases from V and 6 from J, leaving 14 bases between them. The CDR3 runs 14 residues. Per germline, CDR1 SGHRS and CDR2 YFSETQ. CDR3 protein: CASSLNLQGNGYTF. CDR3 DNA (partial): TGCGCCAGCAGCTTAAACCTTCAGGGCAATGGC.

The CDR3 DNA, read in part, is TGTGCCAGCTCACCCCAGGCGAACACTGAA. It translates to CASSPQANTE. The full CDR3 sequence reads CASSPQANTEAFF. This chain uses TRBV18 with TRBJ1-1, with no clear D. Coverage ceases 3 residues before the CDR3 finishes, and the germline J gene fills in the end. Looked up from germline, CDR1 is KGHSH and CDR2 is LQKENI. This CDR3 contains 13 residues. Between the trimmed V and J ends, which lost 3 bases and 1 base, there was a span of 6 bases.

A word on this clone: The CDR3 extends 3 residues past the end of the read, so its final part is completed from the germline J gene. The rearrangement joins TRBV7-2 to TRBJ2-7, with 7 bases aligning to TRBD2. V shed 5 bases, J shed 2 bases, and the junction held 6 bases outside the gene matches. Germline CDR1 and CDR2: SGHTA and FQGNSA. The CDR3 is 14 residues long. The CDR3 loop is CASSQGLRTYEQYF. The DNA read from the CDR3 is TGTGCCAGCAGCCAGGGACTACGTACCTACGAG.

As regards this clone: From the germline J gene comes the end of the CDR3, since the read stops 3 residues before it. The chain carries TRBV6-2 or TRBV6-3 and TRBJ2-1; D might be TRBD1 (6 bases). The germline V gene has CDR1 MNHEY and CDR2 SVGEGT. The ends were cut back, 4 bases at V and 9 bases at J, with 10 bases in the middle. This CDR3 comprises 12 residues. CDR3 DNA, as far as it was read: TGTGCCAGCAGTTTTCAGGGGACTGAG. This gives the protein CASSFQGTE. The whole CDR3 region reads CASSFQGTEQFF.

Comment on this clone: The CDR3 end lies 3 residues beyond the end of the read and is filled in from the germline J gene. V usage is TRBV12-3 or TRBV12-4 and J usage is TRBJ2-7, with unresolved D. The CDR3 covers 15 residues. V was clipped by 3 bases and J by 2 bases, with 14 bases between them. CDR3 bases read: TGTGCCAGCAGTTTCAGACGGAACAGCCCCTACGAG. Amino acids: CASSFRRNSPYE. The complete CDR3 sequence is CASSFRRNSPYEQYF.

In the case of this clone: The read is 3 residues too short to cover the CDR3 end, so that end is filled in from the germline J gene. The chain employs TRBV19 and TRBJ2-1; TRBD2 might be the D (5 bases). Looked up from germline, CDR1 is LNHDA and CDR2 is SQIVND (reference sequence). The CDR3 totals 15 residues. The ends were cut back, 5 bases at V and 7 bases at J, with 18 bases in the middle. CDR3 in amino acids: CASSLLARTTNEQFF. The DNA read from the CDR3 is TGTGCCAGTAGTCTCCTAGCTAGGACCACAAATGAG.

This CDR3 reads CASSPGGKDSPLHF. The CDR3 DNA, read in part, is TGTGCCAGCTCACCGGGGGGGAAAGATTCACCC. The rearrangement uses TRBV18 and TRBJ1-6, with a possible D match to TRBD1 (5 bases). The read is 3 residues too short to cover the CDR3 end, so that end is filled in from the germline J gene. The V gene's germline CDR1 is KGHSH and CDR2 LQKENI. The CDR3 has 14 residues. V was pared by 3 bases and J by 8 bases, with 11 bases between.

Remarks on this clone: Sequencing ends 3 residues short of the CDR3 end; the germline J gene provides the rest. The chain employs TRBV7-7 and TRBJ2-5, with D possibly being TRBD2 (6 bases). This CDR3 is built from 13 residues. V lost 5 bases to trimming and J lost 2 bases, with 9 bases between them. CDR1 and CDR2 from the germline V gene are SSHAT and FNYEAQ (reference sequence). CDR3 DNA (partial): TGTGCCAGCAGCGGAGGGGTACAAGAGACC. Translated, it gives CASSGGVQET. The full-length CDR3 reads as CASSGGVQETQYF.

Points on this clone: The CDR3 end lies 3 residues beyond the end of the read and is filled in from the germline J gene. V usage is TRBV7-2 and J usage is TRBJ1-3, with D perhaps TRBD1 (6 bases). The CDR3 covers 15 residues. With 4 bases removed from V and 0 bases from J, the gap between germline ends came to 10 bases. Per the germline V gene, CDR1 is SGHTA and CDR2 is FQGNSA. CDR3 DNA, as far as it was read: TGTGCCAGCAGCTGGGACACCCGCTCTGGAAACACC. Amino acid sequence: CASSWDTRSGNT. The whole CDR3 protein is CASSWDTRSGNTIYF.

Note on this clone: The CDR3 is cut off 3 residues early in the read; its end comes from the germline J gene. The V gene is TRBV19, the J gene TRBJ2-7, with D perhaps matching TRBD2 (6 bases). The CDR3 is 14 residues long. The V end was cut by 1 base, the J end by 1 base, with 8 bases between. Germline assignment: CDR1 LNHDA and CDR2 SQIVND (reference sequence). The sequenced part of the CDR3 DNA is TGTGCCAGTAGTATAGGTGGGACTTCCTACGAG. The encoded protein is CASSIGGTSYE. The CDR3 in its entirety is CASSIGGTSYEQYF.

Turning to this clone: From the germline J gene comes the end of the CDR3, since the read stops 3 residues before it. The V and J genes are TRBV7-2 and TRBJ2-3; 7 bases agree with TRBD2. The V and J ends lost 2 bases and 6 bases, in that order; junction bases with no gene match: 2. In germline, CDR1 is SGHTA, CDR2 FQGNSA. The CDR3 is 13 amino acids. The part of the CDR3 DNA that was read is TGTGCCAGCAGCTTAAGGGAGGGGGATACG. It yields the protein CASSLREGDT. The CDR3 in its entirety is CASSLREGDTQYF. Combining the CDR3 with reference TRBV7-2 and TRBJ2-3 gives the whole variable domain GAGVSQSPSNKVTEKGKDVELRCDPISGHTALYWYRQSLGQGLEFLIYFQGNSAPDKSGLPSDRFSAERTGGSVSTLTIQRTQQEDSAVYLCASSLREGDTQYFGPGTRLTVL.

A word on this clone: Coverage ceases 3 residues before the CDR3 finishes, and the germline J gene fills in the end. The rearrangement links TRBV6-2 or TRBV6-3 to TRBJ2-5; weak D call: TRBD1 (5 bases). The length of the CDR3 is 16 residues. CDR1 MNHEY and CDR2 SVGEGT come from the germline V gene. Between the trimmed V and J ends, which lost 2 bases and 5 bases, there was a span of 18 bases. The CDR3 loop reads CASSYPGLAGRETQYF. CDR3 bases read: TGTGCCAGCAGTTACCCAGGGCTGGCAGGGCGTGAGACC.

As for this clone: The observed sequence ends 3 residues before the CDR3 terminus, with the missing tail filled in from the germline J gene. V gene TRBV6-2 or TRBV6-3 combines with J gene TRBJ2-1; 11 positions agree with TRBD2. The V gene's germline CDR1 is MNHEY and CDR2 SVGEGT. The ends lost 0 bases at V and 9 bases at J; junction bases unmatched: 4. This CDR3 is 15 amino acids long. The CDR3 bases that were read are TGTGCCAGCAGTTACTCGGCTAGCGGGAGGATTGAG. Its translation: CASSYSASGRIE. The whole CDR3 protein is CASSYSASGRIEQFF.

As to this clone: Read coverage stops 3 residues before the CDR3 terminus; the germline J gene supplies the remainder. This chain joins TRBV7-2 and TRBJ2-1; weak D call: TRBD2 (6 bases). Looked up from germline, CDR1 is SGHTA and CDR2 is FQGNSA. V shed 4 bases and J shed 6 bases, with 10 bases lying between them. CDR3 size: 13 residues. Incomplete CDR3 DNA: TGTGCCAGCAGCTCCCGGGACTTCAATGAG. It is translated as CASSSRDFNE. The entire CDR3 sequence reads CASSSRDFNEQFF.

Comments on this clone: The sequence runs out 3 residues before the end of the CDR3; the remainder is reconstructed from the germline J gene. V is TRBV2 and J is TRBJ2-7; 9 nucleotides align to TRBD2. Trimming cost V 6 bases and J 1 base; bases outside gene matches: 7. The germline gives CDR1 SNHLY, CDR2 FYNNEI. The CDR3 contains 15 residues. The CDR3 is CASRGELAGSYEQYF. CDR3 bases read: TGTGCCAGCAGGGGGGAGCTAGCGGGATCCTACGAG.

Points on this clone: The read halts 3 residues ahead of the CDR3 end, with the missing end drawn from the germline J gene. V gene TRBV20-1 combines with J gene TRBJ1-4; tentative D call: TRBD1 (5 bases). The ends were cut back, 6 bases at V and 4 bases at J, with 12 bases in the middle. This CDR3 region has 13 residues. The germline gives CDR1 DFQATT, CDR2 SNEGSKA (reference sequence). CDR3 amino acids: CSANLQGNEKLFF. Incomplete CDR3 DNA: TGCAGTGCGAATCTCCAGGGTAATGAAAAA.

As regards this clone: From the germline J gene comes the end of the CDR3, since the read stops 3 residues before it. This rearrangement joins TRBV7-6 to TRBJ2-2, with D possibly being TRBD1 (6 bases). Between the trimmed V and J ends, which lost 5 bases and 1 base, there was a span of 17 bases. The CDR3 contains 17 residues. CDR1 is SGHVS and CDR2 is FNYEAQ in the germline V gene. CDR3 DNA, as far as it was read: TGTGCCAGCAGCCTAACCCTCCAGGGGAGGAACACCGGGGAG. This sequence encodes CASSLTLQGRNTGE. The whole CDR3 reads CASSLTLQGRNTGELFF. The entire variable domain, with the rest obtained from reference TRBV7-6 and TRBJ2-2, is as follows: GAGVSQSPRYKVTKRGQDVALRCDPISGHVSLYWYRQALGQGPEFLTYFNYEAQQDKSGLPNDRFSAERPEGSISTLTIQRTEQRDSAMYRCASSLTLQGRNTGELFFGEGSRLTVL.

About this clone itself: The missing CDR3 end, 3 residues past where the read stops, is filled in from the germline J gene. This chain uses TRBV7-9 with TRBJ1-2; D may be TRBD1 (6 bases). The V end was cut by 3 bases, the J end by 0 bases, with 8 bases between. The CDR3 covers 14 residues. CDR1 is SEHNR and CDR2 is FQNEAQ in the germline V gene (reference sequence). Partial CDR3 DNA: TGTGCCAGCAGCTTGGACAGAACTAACTATGGC. Translating it yields CASSLDRTNYG. Given in full, the CDR3 is CASSLDRTNYGYTF.

In regard to this clone: The CDR3 extends 3 residues past the end of the read, so its final part is completed from the germline J gene. J is TRBJ1-5 and V is TRBV2; a weak D match, TRBD1 (6 bases). Germline lookup yields CDR1 SNHLY and CDR2 FYNNEI. The CDR3 runs to 15 residues. Trimming left V 0 bases short and J 3 bases short, with 9 bases between. The CDR3 bases that were read are TGTGCCAGCAGTGAAGCATCAGGGGACAATCAGCCC. Translating gives CASSEASGDNQP. The CDR3 reads in full as CASSEASGDNQPQHF. The entire variable domain, with the rest obtained from reference TRBV2 and TRBJ1-5, is as follows: EPEVTQTPSHQVTQMGQEVILRCVPISNHLYFYWYRQILGQKVEFLVSFYNNEISEKSEIFDDQFSVERPDGSNFTLKIRSTKLEDSAMYFCASSEASGDNQPQHFGDGTRLSIL.

In regard to this clone: The observed sequence ends 3 residues before the CDR3 terminus, with the missing tail filled in from the germline J gene. The gene calls are TRBV6-2 or TRBV6-3 and TRBJ2-7; 8 nucleotides agree with TRBD1. This CDR3 has 14 residues. Germline V gene sequence: CDR1 MNHEY, CDR2 SVGEGT. V trimming: 6 bases; J trimming: 1 base; junction bases outside the gene matches: 5. The CDR3 region is CASSHGQGSYEQYF. CDR3 DNA (partial): TGTGCCAGCAGCCACGGACAGGGATCCTACGAG.

A note on this clone: The CDR3 end is not reached by the read, which stops 3 residues before it; the germline J gene fills it in. The chain joins TRBV20-1 to TRBJ2-3; 9 positions agree with TRBD2. The germline CDR1 and CDR2 sequences are DFQATT and SNEGSKA (reference sequence). Trimming took 5 bases from V and 1 from J; bases not matched to a gene: 7. The length of the CDR3 is 15 residues. The CDR3 reads CSAPWTSVGTDTQYF. The part of the CDR3 DNA that was read is TGCAGTGCTCCCTGGACTAGCGTTGGCACAGATACG.

As to this clone: The CDR3 end falls 3 residues outside the read, so it is completed with the germline J gene. This chain connects TRBV29-1 to TRBJ2-3, with a possible D match to TRBD2 (6 bases). V shed 8 bases and J shed 0 bases, with 12 bases lying between them. This CDR3 has 13 amino acids. CDR1 and CDR2 from the germline V gene are SQVTM and ANQGSEA. The CDR3 DNA, read in part, is TGCAGCACGAGTAGCGGTAGCACAGATACG. As protein: CSTSSGSTDT. The full CDR3 protein is CSTSSGSTDTQYF.

On this clone: The read ends 3 residues shy of where the CDR3 ends; the end is completed using the germline J gene. The V gene is TRBV10-1, the J gene TRBJ1-4; no reliable D call. This CDR3 contains 13 residues. V was pared by 3 bases and J by 7 bases, with 9 bases between. The V gene's germline CDR1 is WNHNN and CDR2 SYGVQD (reference sequence). Incomplete CDR3 DNA: TGCGCCAGCAGTGAAGGGCTATCTGAAAAA. Protein product: CASSEGLSEK. The complete CDR3 sequence is CASSEGLSEKLFF.

As for this clone: The read is 3 residues too short to cover the CDR3 end, so that end is filled in from the germline J gene. The V gene is TRBV7-9, the J gene TRBJ1-2; a possible D gene is TRBD1 (6 bases). Germline CDR1 is SEHNR and CDR2 is FQNEAQ (reference sequence). The length of the CDR3 is 13 residues. This CDR3 reads CASSLASGDGYTF. The sequenced part of the CDR3 DNA is TGTGCCAGCAGCTTAGCGTCAGGGGACGGC.